The source of this T cell receptor (beta chain) is a study of vaccination and CD4 T cells after COVID-19. Turning to the study itself: Samples after vaccination came a median approximately 73 days past dose two, ranging 14 to 241.

Cultured CD4+ T-cell DNA underwent Oncomine TCR Beta short-read sequencing. MiXCR was run by TCRdb on the PCR reads, yielding one entry per CDR3 protein. This sample has some 10,000 distinct CDR3 sequences, with 55% to 70% found just once. A word on this clonotype: The antigen remains undetermined.

The CDR3 spans 12 residues. Trimming stripped 6 bases from V and 6 bases from J, with 11 bases between. From germline, CDR1 is SEHNR and CDR2 FQNEAQ (reference sequence). Treatment here: approximately 11-day PBMC culture with coronavirus spike peptide pools or control peptides (ViraFEST assay). ViraFEST sequenced TCRs after peptide-pool expansion of antigen-specific T cells. The sequences come from cultured CD4+ T cells from blood, collected after SARS-CoV-2 vaccination. The origin of this receptor is a human donor with COVID-19. The chain joins TRBV7-9 to TRBJ1-2; D is possibly TRBD1 (6 bases). CDR3 sequence: CASSNREHGYTF. The CDR3 nucleotides read TGTGCCAGCAGTAACAGGGAGCATGGCTACACCTTC.